Given below is one T cell receptor beta chain in context. As yet, its antigen is unknown. V shed 0 bases and J shed 4 bases, with 15 bases lying between them. Germline V gives CDR1 SQVTM, CDR2 ANQGSEA. This CDR3 contains 15 residues. This specimen belongs to a study of a mutant IDH1 vaccine in newly diagnosed glioma. Study in general: Of the patients given treatment, approximately 60% were male and about 38% were female, and a mean age of roughly 40 years was recorded.

The sample's time point: week 23, last vaccination. The vaccine gave 300 ug of a 20-mer mutant IDH1 peptide subcutaneously per dose. Sequencing used immunoSEQ multiplex PCR; TCRdb keeps in-frame clones, though not all of them. The sample has 77,000 or so clones; more than 80% are singletons. The sample here was PBMCs, taken from a glioma patient whose treatment included an IDH1 peptide vaccine. The TCR originated in a woman aged 45-65 years with glioma. The rearrangement links TRBV29-1 to TRBJ1-1; TRBD1 is a possible D gene (5 bases). CDR3 residues: CSVEEYGLRGTEAFF. In DNA form, the CDR3 reads TGCAGCGTTGAAGAATATGGCCTTAGGGGCACTGAAGCTTTCTTT.